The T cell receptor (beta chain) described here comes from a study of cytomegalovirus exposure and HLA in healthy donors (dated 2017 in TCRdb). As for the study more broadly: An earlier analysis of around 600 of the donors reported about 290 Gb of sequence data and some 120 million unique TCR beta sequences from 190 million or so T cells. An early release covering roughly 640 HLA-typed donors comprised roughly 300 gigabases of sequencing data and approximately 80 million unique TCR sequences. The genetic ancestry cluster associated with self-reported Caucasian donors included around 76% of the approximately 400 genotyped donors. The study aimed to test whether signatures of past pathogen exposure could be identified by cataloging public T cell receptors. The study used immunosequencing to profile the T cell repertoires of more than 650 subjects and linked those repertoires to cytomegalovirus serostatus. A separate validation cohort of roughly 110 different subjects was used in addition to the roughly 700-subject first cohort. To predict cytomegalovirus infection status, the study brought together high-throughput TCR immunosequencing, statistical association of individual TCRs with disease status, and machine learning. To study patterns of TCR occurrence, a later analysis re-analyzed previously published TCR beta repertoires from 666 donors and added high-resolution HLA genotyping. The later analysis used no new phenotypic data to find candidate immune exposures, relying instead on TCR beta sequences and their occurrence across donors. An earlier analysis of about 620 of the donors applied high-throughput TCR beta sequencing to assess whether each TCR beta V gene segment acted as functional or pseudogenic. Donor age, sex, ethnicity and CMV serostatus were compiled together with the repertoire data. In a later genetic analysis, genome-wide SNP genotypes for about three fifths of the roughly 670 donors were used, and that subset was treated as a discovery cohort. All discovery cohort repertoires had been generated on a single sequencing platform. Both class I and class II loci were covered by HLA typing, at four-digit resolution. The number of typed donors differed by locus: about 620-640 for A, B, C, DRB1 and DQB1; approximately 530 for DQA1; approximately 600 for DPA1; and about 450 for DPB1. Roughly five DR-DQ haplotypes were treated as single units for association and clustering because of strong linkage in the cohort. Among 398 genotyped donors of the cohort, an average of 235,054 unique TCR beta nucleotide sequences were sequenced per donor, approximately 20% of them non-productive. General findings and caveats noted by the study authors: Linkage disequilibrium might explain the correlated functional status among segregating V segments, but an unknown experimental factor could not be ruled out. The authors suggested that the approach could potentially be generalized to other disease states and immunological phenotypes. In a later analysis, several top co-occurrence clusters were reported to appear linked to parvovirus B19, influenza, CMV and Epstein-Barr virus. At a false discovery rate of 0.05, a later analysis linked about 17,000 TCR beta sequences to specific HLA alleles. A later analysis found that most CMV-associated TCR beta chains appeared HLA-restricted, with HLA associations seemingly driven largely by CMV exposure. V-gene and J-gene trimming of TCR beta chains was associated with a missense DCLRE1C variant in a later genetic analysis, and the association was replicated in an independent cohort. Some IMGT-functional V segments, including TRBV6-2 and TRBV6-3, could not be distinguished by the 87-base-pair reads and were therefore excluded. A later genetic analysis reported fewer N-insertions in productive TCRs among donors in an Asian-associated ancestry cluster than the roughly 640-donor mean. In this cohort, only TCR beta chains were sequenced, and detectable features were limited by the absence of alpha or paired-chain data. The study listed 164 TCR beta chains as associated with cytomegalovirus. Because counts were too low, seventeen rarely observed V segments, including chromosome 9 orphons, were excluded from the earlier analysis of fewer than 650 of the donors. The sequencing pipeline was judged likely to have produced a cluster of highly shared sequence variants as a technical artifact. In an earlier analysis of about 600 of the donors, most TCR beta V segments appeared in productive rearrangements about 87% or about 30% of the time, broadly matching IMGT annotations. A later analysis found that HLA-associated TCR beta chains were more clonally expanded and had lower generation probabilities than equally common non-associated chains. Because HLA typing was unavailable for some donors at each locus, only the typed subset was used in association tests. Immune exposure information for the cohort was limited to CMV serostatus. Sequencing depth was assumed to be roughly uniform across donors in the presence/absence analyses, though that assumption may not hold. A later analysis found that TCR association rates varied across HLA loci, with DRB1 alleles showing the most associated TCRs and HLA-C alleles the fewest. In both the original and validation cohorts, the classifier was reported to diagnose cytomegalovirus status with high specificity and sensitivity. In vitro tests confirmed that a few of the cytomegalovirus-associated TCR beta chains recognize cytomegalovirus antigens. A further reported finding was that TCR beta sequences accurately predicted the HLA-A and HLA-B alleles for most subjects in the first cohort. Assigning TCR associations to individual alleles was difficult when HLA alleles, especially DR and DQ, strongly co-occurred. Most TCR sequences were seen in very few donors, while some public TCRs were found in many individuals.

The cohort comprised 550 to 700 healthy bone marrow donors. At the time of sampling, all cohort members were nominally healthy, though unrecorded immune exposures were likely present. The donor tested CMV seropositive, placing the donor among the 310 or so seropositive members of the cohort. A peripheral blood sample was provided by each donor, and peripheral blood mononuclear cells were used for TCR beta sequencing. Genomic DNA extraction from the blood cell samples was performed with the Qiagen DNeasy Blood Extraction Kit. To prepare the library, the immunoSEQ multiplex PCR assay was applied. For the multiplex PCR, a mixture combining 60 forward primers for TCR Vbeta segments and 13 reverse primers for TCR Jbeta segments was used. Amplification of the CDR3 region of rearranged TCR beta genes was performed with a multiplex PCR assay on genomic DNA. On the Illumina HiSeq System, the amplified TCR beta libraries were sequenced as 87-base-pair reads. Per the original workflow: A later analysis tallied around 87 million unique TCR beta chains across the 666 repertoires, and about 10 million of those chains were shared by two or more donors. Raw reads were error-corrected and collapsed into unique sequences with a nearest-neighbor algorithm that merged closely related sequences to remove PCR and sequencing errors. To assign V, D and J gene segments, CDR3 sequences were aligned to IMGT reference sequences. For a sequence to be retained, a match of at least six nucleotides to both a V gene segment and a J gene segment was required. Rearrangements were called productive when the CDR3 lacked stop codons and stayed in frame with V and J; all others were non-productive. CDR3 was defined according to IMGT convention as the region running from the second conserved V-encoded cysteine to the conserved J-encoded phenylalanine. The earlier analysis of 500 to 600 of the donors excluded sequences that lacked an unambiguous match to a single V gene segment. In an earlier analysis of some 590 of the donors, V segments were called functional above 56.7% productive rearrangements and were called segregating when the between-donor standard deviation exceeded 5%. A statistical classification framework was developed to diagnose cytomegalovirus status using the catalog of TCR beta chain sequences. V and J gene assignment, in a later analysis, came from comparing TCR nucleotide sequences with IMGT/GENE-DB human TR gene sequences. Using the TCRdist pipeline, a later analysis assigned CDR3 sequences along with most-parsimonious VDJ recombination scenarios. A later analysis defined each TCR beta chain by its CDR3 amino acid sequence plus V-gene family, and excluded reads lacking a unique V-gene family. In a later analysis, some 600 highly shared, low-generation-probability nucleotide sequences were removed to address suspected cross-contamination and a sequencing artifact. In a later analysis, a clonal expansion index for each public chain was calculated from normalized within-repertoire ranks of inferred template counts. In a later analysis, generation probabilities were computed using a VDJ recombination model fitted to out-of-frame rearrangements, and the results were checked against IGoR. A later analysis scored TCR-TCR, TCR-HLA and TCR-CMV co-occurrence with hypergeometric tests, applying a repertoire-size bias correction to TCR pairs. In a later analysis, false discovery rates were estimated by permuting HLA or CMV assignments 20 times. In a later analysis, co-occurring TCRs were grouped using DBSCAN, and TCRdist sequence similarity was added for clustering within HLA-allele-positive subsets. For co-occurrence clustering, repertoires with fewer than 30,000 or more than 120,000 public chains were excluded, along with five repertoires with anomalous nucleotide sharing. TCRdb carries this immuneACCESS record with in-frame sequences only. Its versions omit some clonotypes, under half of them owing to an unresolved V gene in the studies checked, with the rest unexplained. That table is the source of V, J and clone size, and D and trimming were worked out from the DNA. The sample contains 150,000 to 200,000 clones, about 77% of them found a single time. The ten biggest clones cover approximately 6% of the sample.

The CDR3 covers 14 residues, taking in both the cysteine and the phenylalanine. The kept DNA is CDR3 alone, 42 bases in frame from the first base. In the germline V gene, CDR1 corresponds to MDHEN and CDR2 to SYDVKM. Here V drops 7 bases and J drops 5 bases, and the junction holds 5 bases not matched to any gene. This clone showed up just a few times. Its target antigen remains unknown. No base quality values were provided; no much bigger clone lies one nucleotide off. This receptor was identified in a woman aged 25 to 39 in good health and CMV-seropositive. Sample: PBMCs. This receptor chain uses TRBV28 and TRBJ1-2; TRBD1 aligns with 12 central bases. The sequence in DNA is TGTGCCAGCACAGGGGACAGGGGGCTTTATGGCTACACCTTC. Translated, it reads CASTGDRGLYGYTF.